These T cell receptor beta chains were read from a single sample in a study of beta chain features in type 1 diabetes. Profiled with immunoSEQ multiplex PCR; TCRdb holds only in-frame clones, not every one. The sample contains about 360,000 clones, around 12% of which appear only once. Sequencing was performed on naive CD4+ T cells from blood. The receptors come from a young man in good health. Both conserved end residues are part of each CDR3. The D gene is left open where the match is weak. The listing skips clone size in some rows; elsewhere it reads once, few, many or a size class.

D gene	clone size	V gene	J gene	CDR3 protein	CDR3 DNA
TRBD2	few	TRBV25-1	TRBJ2-7	CASSDPGTSGGQYF	TGTGCCAGCAGTGATCCCGGGACTAGCGGCGGGCAGTACTTC
TRBD2	.	TRBV6-4	TRBJ2-7	CASTTLAGASYEQYF	TGTGCCAGCACCACACTAGCGGGGGCCTCCTACGAGCAGTACTTC
.	few	TRBV5-6	TRBJ1-2	CASSLGDRSYGYTF	TGTGCCAGCAGCTTGGGCGACAGGTCCTATGGCTACACCTTC
.	.	TRBV5-4	TRBJ1-2	CASSSGQSYGYTF	TGTGCCAGCAGCTCTGGACAGAGCTATGGCTACACCTTC
.	.	TRBV7-9	TRBJ1-2	CASSPGDYGYTF	TGTGCCAGCAGCCCCGGGGACTATGGCTACACCTTC
TRBD2	few	TRBV7-9	TRBJ2-3	CASSFLAGGHTQYF	TGTGCCAGCAGCTTTCTAGCGGGGGGCCATACGCAGTATTTT
TRBD1	.	TRBV7-2	TRBJ2-7	CASSYIPGQANYEQYF	TGTGCCAGCAGCTACATACCGGGACAGGCTAACTACGAGCAGTACTTC
.	.	TRBV14	TRBJ2-7	CASSQDSLGTETYEQYF	TGTGCCAGCAGCCAAGATAGTTTGGGCACCGAGACCTACGAGCAGTACTTC
TRBD1	few	TRBV23-1	TRBJ2-7	CASSPTGSSSYEQYF	TGCGCCAGCAGTCCGACAGGGTCGAGCTCCTACGAGCAGTACTTC
.	few	TRBV9	TRBJ2-5	CASSVSHQETQYF	TGTGCCAGCAGCGTCTCCCACCAAGAGACCCAGTACTTC
TRBD2	few	TRBV5-6	TRBJ2-3	CASSATSGNTDTQYF	TGTGCCAGCAGCGCGACTAGCGGGAACACAGATACGCAGTATTTT